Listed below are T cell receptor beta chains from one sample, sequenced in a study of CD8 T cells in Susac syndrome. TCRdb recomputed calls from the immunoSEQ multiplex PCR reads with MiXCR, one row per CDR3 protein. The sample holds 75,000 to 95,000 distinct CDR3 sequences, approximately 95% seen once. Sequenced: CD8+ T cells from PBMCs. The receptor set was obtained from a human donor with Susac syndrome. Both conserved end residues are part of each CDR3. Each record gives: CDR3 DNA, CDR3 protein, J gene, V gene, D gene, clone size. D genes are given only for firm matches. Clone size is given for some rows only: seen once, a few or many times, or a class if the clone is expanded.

cdr3_nt: TGCAGTTCCAATCTAGCGATCACAGATACGCAGTATTTT
cdr3_aa: CSSNLAITDTQYF
j_call: TRBJ2-3
v_call: TRBV20-1
d_call: NA
clone_size: NA

cdr3_nt: TGTGCCAGCAGCCCCTCGAATGAGCAGTTCTTC
cdr3_aa: CASSPSNEQFF
j_call: TRBJ2-1
v_call: TRBV9
d_call: NA
clone_size: NA

cdr3_nt: TGTGCCAGCAGTCGCCGGGACACACAAGAGACCCAGTACTTC
cdr3_aa: CASSRRDTQETQYF
j_call: TRBJ2-5
v_call: TRBV5-4
d_call: NA
clone_size: NA

cdr3_nt: TGCAGCGTTGACCCCGGGCGGGGTGAAGCTTTCTTT
cdr3_aa: CSVDPGRGEAFF
j_call: TRBJ1-1
v_call: TRBV29-1
d_call: NA
clone_size: NA

cdr3_nt: TGTGCCAGCAGTGACTGGGACAACAATCAGCCCCAGCATTTT
cdr3_aa: CASSDWDNNQPQHF
j_call: TRBJ1-5
v_call: TRBV2
d_call: NA
clone_size: NA

cdr3_nt: TGCAGCGTTAGCGGGAGGGCGGGGAATGAGCAGTTCTTC
cdr3_aa: CSVSGRAGNEQFF
j_call: TRBJ2-1
v_call: TRBV29-1
d_call: TRBD2
clone_size: once

cdr3_nt: TGTGCCAGCAGTGCGGAGGGGGGGACGGACGAGCAGTACTTC
cdr3_aa: CASSAEGGTDEQYF
j_call: TRBJ2-7
v_call: TRBV27
d_call: NA
clone_size: NA

cdr3_nt: TGTGCCAGCAGCGTATACTCTGGGGGAGAAGCTTTCTTT
cdr3_aa: CASSVYSGGEAFF
j_call: TRBJ1-1
v_call: TRBV9
d_call: NA
clone_size: NA

cdr3_nt: TGTGCCAGTAGTATAGGGGCTTATGAGCAGTTCTTC
cdr3_aa: CASSIGAYEQFF
j_call: TRBJ2-1
v_call: TRBV19
d_call: NA
clone_size: NA

cdr3_nt: TGCGCCAGCAGCCAAGGGGTAGACGGCGGGCTAGCGGGAGATGTAGTTTCCTACGAGCAGTACTTC
cdr3_aa: CASSQGVDGGLAGDVVSYEQYF
j_call: TRBJ2-7
v_call: TRBV4-1
d_call: TRBD2
clone_size: NA

cdr3_nt: TGTGCCAGCAGTTTATTTGGACTAGCGGGATCCTACGAGCAGTACTTC
cdr3_aa: CASSLFGLAGSYEQYF
j_call: TRBJ2-7
v_call: TRBV28
d_call: TRBD2
clone_size: NA

cdr3_nt: TGTGCCAGCAGCGTAGGCGATAACTATGGCTACACCTTC
cdr3_aa: CASSVGDNYGYTF
j_call: TRBJ1-2
v_call: TRBV9
d_call: NA
clone_size: NA

cdr3_nt: TGTGCCAGCAGCGTACTAGCGGCAACGTACCAAGAGACCCAGTACTTC
cdr3_aa: CASSVLAATYQETQYF
j_call: TRBJ2-5
v_call: TRBV14
d_call: TRBD2
clone_size: NA

cdr3_nt: TGTGCCAGCAGACCACCCGGGACAGGTAACCATGAGCAGTTCTTC
cdr3_aa: CASRPPGTGNHEQFF
j_call: TRBJ2-1
v_call: TRBV7-9
d_call: TRBD1
clone_size: NA

cdr3_nt: TGTGCCAGCAGCCAAGATGGACAGCGTAGCGGTGCCTACGAGCAGTACTTC
cdr3_aa: CASSQDGQRSGAYEQYF
j_call: TRBJ2-7
v_call: TRBV14
d_call: NA
clone_size: NA

cdr3_nt: TGTGCCAGCAGCTTCCCGGGACTAGCCTACGAGCAGTACTTC
cdr3_aa: CASSFPGLAYEQYF
j_call: TRBJ2-7
v_call: TRBV6-2/TRBV6-3
d_call: TRBD2
clone_size: NA

cdr3_nt: TGTGCCAGCAGTTCCCCACCGGGAGGGGGCTTGGAGACCCAGTACTTC
cdr3_aa: CASSSPPGGGLETQYF
j_call: TRBJ2-5
v_call: TRBV28
d_call: NA
clone_size: NA

cdr3_nt: TGCGCCAGCAGCCAAGATCCGACAGGGACTACCCACTACGAGCAGTACTTC
cdr3_aa: CASSQDPTGTTHYEQYF
j_call: TRBJ2-7
v_call: TRBV4-3
d_call: NA
clone_size: few

cdr3_nt: TGTGCCAGCAGCTGGAGGGACCTACCTTACAATGAGCAGTTCTTC
cdr3_aa: CASSWRDLPYNEQFF
j_call: TRBJ2-1
v_call: TRBV5-6
d_call: NA
clone_size: NA

cdr3_nt: TGTGCCAGCAGCCCTCACCGAGGGGCTCCGGCCGCGTCCGAGACCCAGTACTTC
cdr3_aa: CASSPHRGAPAASETQYF
j_call: TRBJ2-5
v_call: TRBV11-1
d_call: NA
clone_size: NA

cdr3_nt: TGCGCCAGCAGCCTGGTACGGGGGGCCTACAATGAGCAGTTCTTC
cdr3_aa: CASSLVRGAYNEQFF
j_call: TRBJ2-1
v_call: TRBV5-1
d_call: TRBD2
clone_size: NA

cdr3_nt: TGTGCCAGCAGCTCCCTGGAAGGGAGGTATGGCTACACCTTC
cdr3_aa: CASSSLEGRYGYTF
j_call: TRBJ1-2
v_call: TRBV7-9
d_call: NA
clone_size: NA

cdr3_nt: TGTGCCAGCAGCCTTATCGACAGAGCCTACGAGCAGTACTTC
cdr3_aa: CASSLIDRAYEQYF
j_call: TRBJ2-7
v_call: TRBV14
d_call: NA
clone_size: NA

cdr3_nt: TGTGCCACCAACCCCCTAGCCACCGTGGGACACAATGAGCAGTTCTTC
cdr3_aa: CATNPLATVGHNEQFF
j_call: TRBJ2-1
v_call: TRBV15
d_call: NA
clone_size: once

cdr3_nt: TGTGCCAGCAGCTCCACAGACCTGCGTCACATGAACACTGAAGCTTTCTTT
cdr3_aa: CASSSTDLRHMNTEAFF
j_call: TRBJ1-1
v_call: TRBV13
d_call: NA
clone_size: NA

cdr3_nt: TGCGCCAGCAGCTTGGGGTTAGCGGGAGGGAATGAGCAGTTCTTC
cdr3_aa: CASSLGLAGGNEQFF
j_call: TRBJ2-1
v_call: TRBV5-1
d_call: TRBD2
clone_size: once

cdr3_nt: TGCAGCGAAGGGACAGGGAAAGAGCAGTTCTTC
cdr3_aa: CSEGTGKEQFF
j_call: TRBJ2-1
v_call: TRBV29-1
d_call: TRBD1
clone_size: NA

cdr3_nt: TGTGCCAGCAGCACCCCTCTTAGCGGGGCCCTGGATACGCAGTATTTT
cdr3_aa: CASSTPLSGALDTQYF
j_call: TRBJ2-3
v_call: TRBV7-9
d_call: TRBD2
clone_size: NA

cdr3_nt: TGCGCCAGCAGCCAAGAAGGCCAAGCAATCGAGCAGTACTTC
cdr3_aa: CASSQEGQAIEQYF
j_call: TRBJ2-7
v_call: TRBV4-1
d_call: NA
clone_size: NA

cdr3_nt: TGTGCCAGCAGTTACCGATCGCTAGCGGGGGGGGGCAATGAGCAGTTCTTC
cdr3_aa: CASSYRSLAGGGNEQFF
j_call: TRBJ2-1
v_call: TRBV6-2/TRBV6-3
d_call: TRBD2
clone_size: NA

cdr3_nt: TGTGCCAGCAGCGTTAGGACAAGCTCCTACGAGCAGTACTTC
cdr3_aa: CASSVRTSSYEQYF
j_call: TRBJ2-7
v_call: TRBV5-6
d_call: NA
clone_size: NA